This T cell receptor beta chain came from a study of blood T cell repertoires in COVID-19. In germline, CDR1 is SEHNR, CDR2 FQNEAQ (reference sequence). The CDR3 covers 15 residues. Per the study methods: Reference gene primer amplification yielded estimated nucleated cell counts. Sequenced by immunoSEQ multiplex PCR; TCRdb stores in-frame clones only, minus some. That table supplies the V and J calls and clone size; D and trimming were determined from the DNA. The sample has approximately 300,000 clones, 70% to 90% seen once; the top ten hold around 3.9%. This clone came up a few times. An end of the junction differs from the germline gene, which may be a read error.

The chain couples TRBV7-9 to TRBJ1-6; a possible D gene is TRBD1 (5 bases). The sequence derives from a woman in her forties or fifties with active or convalescent COVID-19. Sequenced input: peripheral blood. The DNA of the CDR3 is TGTGCCAGCAGCTTAGGTGTAGGGGATAACTCACCCCTCCACTTT. Its translation: CASSLGVGDNSPLHF.